Below are 32 T cell receptor beta chains sequenced from a single sample in a study of radiation and T cells in renal cell carcinoma. Time point in this sample: baseline pretreatment blood. The treatment was: 15 Gy SBRT to primary tumor, nephrectomy 4 weeks later. The assay was immunoSEQ multiplex PCR, and TCRdb's table has in-frame clones only and misses some. The table records 130,000 to 150,000 clones, around 90% of them present only once. Source: blood, taken from a patient whose treatment included radiotherapy and nephrectomy. The receptors originated from a woman aged 70-85 years with renal cell carcinoma.

The CDR3 nucleotides read TGTGCCAGCAGCCGTTGGGGACAGAGCTCCTACGAGCAGTACTTC. Translated: CASSRWGQSSYEQYF. V gene TRBV11-2 combines with J gene TRBJ2-7; 7 bases match TRBD1. Trimming at V came to 5 bases and at J to 0 bases, leaving 7 bases not matched to a gene. Looked up from germline, CDR1 is SGHAT and CDR2 is FQNNGV. CDR3 size: 15 residues.

The chain uses TRBV9 and TRBJ1-2, with D maybe TRBD1 (5 bases). This CDR3 has 13 residues. From germline, CDR1 is SGDLS and CDR2 YYNGEE. V was clipped by 0 bases and J by 7 bases, with 10 bases between them. The CDR3 is CASSVATGSGYTF. The DNA for the CDR3 is TGTGCCAGCAGCGTAGCTACAGGATCTGGCTACACCTTC.

This rearrangement joins TRBV9 to TRBJ2-7; D could derive from TRBD1 or TRBD2 (5 bases each). This CDR3 is 14 amino acids long. V lost 3 bases, J lost 2 bases, and 12 bases lay in between. Germline CDR1 SGDLS, CDR2 YYNGEE. CDR3 in amino acids: CASSEGSSPYEQYF. The CDR3 DNA reads as TGTGCCAGCAGCGAGGGGAGCAGCCCCTACGAGCAGTACTTC.

This clone was picked up one time. V is TRBV2 and J is TRBJ1-2; maybe TRBD1 (6 bases). The CDR3 extends over 13 amino acids. Germline assignment: CDR1 SNHLY and CDR2 FYNNEI. With 3 bases removed from V and 8 bases from J, the gap between germline ends came to 13 bases. The CDR3 reads CASSDGGLDGYTF. In DNA form, the CDR3 reads TGTGCCAGCAGTGATGGGGGGCTAGACGGCTACACCTTC.

This clone was detected only once. The gene calls are TRBV19 and TRBJ1-2; tentative D call: TRBD1 (5 bases). Germline CDR1 and CDR2: LNHDA and SQIVND (reference sequence). Deletions cut 5 bases from V and 8 bases from J, with 18 bases between. This CDR3 contains 14 residues. The CDR3 here is CASSETGGLEGYTF. DNA for the CDR3: TGTGCCAGTAGTGAAACGGGGGGACTGGAGGGCTACACCTTC.

This chain links TRBV7-3 with TRBJ1-1; D is ambiguous. V lost 5 bases to trimming and J lost 1 base, with 11 bases between them. CDR1 is SGHTA and CDR2 is FQGTGA in the germline V gene. CDR3 length: 14 amino acids. The CDR3 loop reads CASSPLLGNTEAFF. The CDR3 coding sequence is TGTGCCAGCAGCCCGCTTCTTGGGAACACTGAAGCTTTCTTT. Combining the CDR3 with reference TRBV7-3 and TRBJ1-1 gives the whole variable domain GAGVSQTPSNKVTEKGKYVELRCDPISGHTALYWYRQSLGQGPEFLIYFQGTGAADDSGLPNDRFFAVRPEGSVSTLKIQRTERGDSAVYLCASSPLLGNTEAFFGQGTRLTVV.

The V and J genes are TRBV30 and TRBJ2-5, with D hard to call. Germline assignment: CDR1 GTSNPN and CDR2 SVGIG (reference sequence). Between the trimmed V and J ends, which lost 4 bases and 7 bases, there was a span of 10 bases. This CDR3 region has 11 residues. The chain's CDR3 is CAWTLMGTQYF. In nucleotides, the CDR3 is TGTGCCTGGACCTTAATGGGGACCCAGTACTTC. The complete variable domain, with remaining parts taken from reference TRBV30 and TRBJ2-5, reads SQTIHQWPATLVQPVGSPLSLECTVEGTSNPNLYWYRQAAGRGLQLLFYSVGIGQISSEVPQNLSASRPQDRQFILSSKKLLLSDSGFYLCAWTLMGTQYFGPGTRLLVL.

CDR3: CASSLDGFSNQPQHF. The CDR3, as DNA: TGTGCCAGCAGTCTGGACGGGTTTAGCAATCAGCCCCAGCATTTT. This chain connects TRBV2 to TRBJ1-5; D unresolved. V lost 5 bases, J lost 0 bases, and 11 bases lay in between. The CDR3 totals 15 residues. Germline V lookup: CDR1 SNHLY, CDR2 FYNNEI.

The chain has TRBV28 and TRBJ1-2, with 10 bases identical to TRBD1. Per the germline V gene, CDR1 is MDHEN and CDR2 is SYDVKM. The CDR3 sequence is 15 residues long. J was trimmed by 10 bases and V by 5 bases; bases with no gene match: 13. The CDR3 loop is CASSPPDRGKLIYTF. For the CDR3, the DNA is TGTGCCAGCAGTCCACCGGACAGGGGGAAATTAATCTACACCTTC.

This chain links TRBV28 with TRBJ2-7, with a tentative D call TRBD1 (6 bases). Between the trimmed V and J ends, which lost 6 bases and 4 bases, there was a span of 13 bases. Germline V gene data show CDR1 as MDHEN and CDR2 as SYDVKM. The CDR3 contains 13 residues. CDR3: CASRQTGRYEQYF. The CDR3, as DNA: TGTGCCAGCAGGCAAACAGGGCGATACGAGCAGTACTTC.

This chain joins TRBV9 and TRBJ2-7; D ambiguous. Looked up from germline, CDR1 is SGDLS and CDR2 is YYNGEE. This CDR3 is 14 amino acids long. V was clipped by 0 bases and J by 0 bases, with 7 bases between them. CDR3 residues: CASSVDAPSYEQYF. CDR3 DNA sequence: TGTGCCAGCAGCGTAGATGCCCCCTCCTACGAGCAGTACTTC.

This clone was recorded once. J is TRBJ2-1 and V is TRBV11-3; 9 bases are a match to TRBD2. Unmatched junction bases numbered 7, after V lost 3 bases and J lost 7 bases. The length of the CDR3 is 15 residues. Germline V lookup: CDR1 SGHNT, CDR2 YENEEA. The CDR3: CASSLIAGAGNEQFF. The DNA for the CDR3 is TGTGCCAGCAGCTTGATAGCGGGGGCGGGAAATGAGCAGTTCTTC.

This sequence joins TRBV4-2 and TRBJ2-5, with 11 bases identical to TRBD2. The V gene end was trimmed by 0 bases and the J gene end by 2 bases; junction bases not matched to a gene: 8. This CDR3 contains 18 residues. The germline V gene has CDR1 LGHNA and CDR2 YNFKEQ. The CDR3 DNA follows: TGTGCCAGCAGCCAAGAAATAGCGGCTAGCGGGGGGCAAGAGACCCAGTACTTC. Translation: CASSQEIAASGGQETQYF.

The V gene is TRBV5-6, the J gene TRBJ2-5; TRBD2 aligns across 8 bases. V gave up 1 base and J gave up 1 base; unmatched junction bases: 9. Germline CDR1 and CDR2: SGHDT and YYEEEE. This CDR3 has 17 amino acids. The CDR3 here is CASSLFAGGTTQETQYF. Here the CDR3 DNA reads TGTGCCAGCAGCTTGTTCGCGGGGGGTACCACCCAAGAGACCCAGTACTTC.

V is TRBV19 and J is TRBJ1-5; weak D call: TRBD1 (6 bases). Germline V gene lookup returns CDR1 LNHDA and CDR2 SQIVND (reference sequence). V was trimmed by 5 bases and J by 0 bases, leaving 17 bases between them. This CDR3 spans 17 amino acids. The CDR3 DNA sequence: TGTGCCAGTAGTTGGTCAGGGGCCCTGAATAGCAATCAGCCCCAGCATTTT. Protein sequence: CASSWSGALNSNQPQHF.

This chain links TRBV30 with TRBJ2-3, with a weak D call TRBD2 (5 bases). This CDR3 spans 17 amino acids. V lost 3 bases and J lost 2, with 21 bases in between. Looked up from germline, CDR1 is GTSNPN and CDR2 is SVGIG (reference sequence). The DNA for the CDR3 is TGTGCCTGGAGCCAGGTGCACGCCGACTATTACACAGATACGCAGTATTTT. Encoded protein: CAWSQVHADYYTDTQYF.

The chain carries TRBV7-2 and TRBJ1-2, with a tentative D call TRBD1 (5 bases). Per the germline V gene, CDR1 is SGHTA and CDR2 is FQGNSA. V gave up 3 bases and J gave up 4 bases, with 15 bases separating them. The CDR3 has 15 amino acids. The CDR3 region is CASSLSGTGIYGYTF. The CDR3 coding sequence is TGTGCCAGCAGCTTGTCCGGGACCGGCATCTATGGCTACACCTTC. Supplemented by reference TRBV7-2 and TRBJ1-2, the full variable domain reads GAGVSQSPSNKVTEKGKDVELRCDPISGHTALYWYRQSLGQGLEFLIYFQGNSAPDKSGLPSDRFSAERTGGSVSTLTIQRTQQEDSAVYLCASSLSGTGIYGYTFGSGTRLTVV.

This clone appeared once. The chain carries TRBV2 and TRBJ2-7; D is unresolved. This CDR3 has 14 amino acids. The germline V and J ends were trimmed by 2 bases and 6 bases, with 14 bases remaining between them. From germline, CDR1 is SNHLY and CDR2 FYNNEI. CDR3 sequence (DNA): TGTGCCAGCAGTGAATGGAAGGGAAAGGGCGAGCAGTACTTC. Translation: CASSEWKGKGEQYF.

The chain employs TRBV6-1 and TRBJ1-2, with D unresolved. The CDR3 is 13 residues long. V lost 4 bases and J lost 4, with 10 bases in between. The germline V gene has CDR1 MNHNS and CDR2 SASEGT. CDR3 in amino acids: CASSGGLSYGYTF. The DNA of the CDR3 is TGTGCCAGCAGTGGCGGGCTTTCCTATGGCTACACCTTC.

The chain joins TRBV5-6 to TRBJ2-7; D is unclear. From germline, CDR1 is SGHDT and CDR2 YYEEEE. Trimming removed 2 bases at V and 2 bases at J, with 11 bases between. The CDR3 is 14 residues long. The CDR3 bases are TGTGCCAGCAGCTTTGGACCTACCACCTACGAGCAGTACTTC. Translation gives CASSFGPTTYEQYF.

The gene calls are TRBV9 and TRBJ1-2, with 12 positions matching TRBD1. This CDR3 spans 15 amino acids. Germline V lookup: CDR1 SGDLS, CDR2 YYNGEE. The V gene end was trimmed by 3 bases and the J gene end by 4 bases; junction bases not matched to a gene: 4. For the CDR3, the DNA is TGTGCCAGCAGCGCGGGACAGGGGGCTGGCTATGGCTACACCTTC. Translation gives CASSAGQGAGYGYTF.

This clone occurred once. The chain recombines TRBV7-2 with TRBJ2-7, with D perhaps TRBD1 or TRBD2 (5 bases each). The CDR3 extends over 13 amino acids. Germline lookup yields CDR1 SGHTA and CDR2 FQGNSA. Between the trimmed V and J ends, which lost 4 bases and 4 bases, there was a span of 11 bases. DNA for the CDR3: TGTGCCAGCAGCTGGATCGGGGCATACGAGCAGTACTTC. Translation gives CASSWIGAYEQYF.

The CDR3 sequence is CASSPGVVGDEQFF. CDR3 nucleotide sequence: TGTGCCAGCAGCCCCGGGGTGGTGGGAGATGAGCAGTTCTTC. The chain has TRBV7-3 and TRBJ2-1; possible D gene TRBD2, 5 bases. V lost 5 bases, J lost 8 bases, and 16 bases lay in between. Germline CDR1 and CDR2: SGHTA and FQGTGA. CDR3 length equals 14 residues.

The chain recombines TRBV30 with TRBJ1-2, with a weak D call TRBD1 (6 bases). This CDR3 region has 14 residues. The ends were cut back, 4 bases at V and 1 base at J, with 13 bases in the middle. Germline V gene lookup returns CDR1 GTSNPN and CDR2 SVGIG (reference sequence). CDR3 sequence: CAWTLTGVNYGYTF. In nucleotides, the CDR3 is TGTGCCTGGACCCTGACAGGAGTTAACTATGGCTACACCTTC.

The rearrangement joins TRBV4-1 to TRBJ1-5; 9 bases fit TRBD1. V gave up 0 bases and J gave up 7 bases; unmatched junction bases: 4. The germline V gene has CDR1 MGHRA and CDR2 YSYEKL. The CDR3 length is 15 residues. Here the CDR3 reads CASSQEGTGRQPQHF. The CDR3 region has the DNA TGCGCCAGCAGCCAAGAAGGGACAGGGCGACAGCCCCAGCATTTT.

The chain employs TRBV6-1 and TRBJ2-7, with 10 bases that match TRBD1. Germline-derived CDR1 and CDR2 are MNHNS and SASEGT. Trimming took 8 bases from V and 1 from J; bases not matched to a gene: 5. CDR3 length equals 14 residues. Here the CDR3 DNA reads TGTGCCAGCCTCCGGGACAGGGGTTCCTACGAGCAGTACTTC. This gives the protein CASLRDRGSYEQYF.

This clone has a single count. The chain carries TRBV7-2 and TRBJ1-5; no reliable D call. Trimming cost V 3 bases and J 6 bases, with 12 bases left between them. CDR1 and CDR2 (germline): SGHTA, FQGNSA. CDR3 length: 14 residues. The CDR3 DNA reads TGTGCCAGCAGCTTTTCAAACGACGGTCAGCCCCAGCATTTT. It translates to CASSFSNDGQPQHF.

In DNA form, the CDR3 reads TGTGCCAGCAGCGGACTCTACGAGCAGTACTTC. It codes for CASSGLYEQYF. The J gene is TRBJ2-7, the V gene TRBV25-1, with D tentatively TRBD2 (5 bases). V was shortened by 6 bases and J by 3 bases, with 6 bases between the two germline ends. This CDR3 spans 11 amino acids. Germline lookup yields CDR1 MGHDK and CDR2 SYGVNS.

DNA for the CDR3: TGTGCCAGCAGTTACCAAGGACAGGTTAACACTGAAGCTTTCTTT. Its protein is CASSYQGQVNTEAFF. The rearrangement uses TRBV6-5 and TRBJ1-1; 7 bases agree with TRBD1. The CDR3 totals 15 residues. From germline, CDR1 is MNHEY and CDR2 SVGAGI. Losses at the gene ends were 2 bases for V and 2 bases for J; bases not matched to a gene: 5.

J is TRBJ2-7 and V is TRBV28; D remains ambiguous. Germline lookup yields CDR1 MDHEN and CDR2 SYDVKM. V shed 7 bases and J shed 6 bases, with 13 bases lying between them. The CDR3 has 12 amino acids. The CDR3 spells CASTELKGEQYF. CDR3 bases: TGTGCCAGCACAGAACTAAAGGGCGAGCAGTACTTC.

The V gene is TRBV7-2, the J gene TRBJ2-1; D may be TRBD1 or TRBD2 (6 bases each). Trimming pared 1 base from V and 4 bases from J, leaving 14 bases between. The CDR3 totals 16 residues. The germline CDR1 and CDR2 sequences are SGHTA and FQGNSA. CDR3 sequence reads: CASSLVGGTSYNEQFF. The CDR3 DNA is TGTGCCAGCAGCTTAGTAGGCGGGACATCTTACAATGAGCAGTTCTTC.

V and J are TRBV4-3 and TRBJ1-6, with 7 bases fitting TRBD1. The CDR3 spans 16 residues. CDR1 and CDR2 (germline): LGHNA, YSLEER. Trimming at V came to 4 bases and at J to 3 bases, leaving 6 bases not matched to a gene. Written as DNA, the CDR3 is TGCGCCAGCAGCCTAATCCGGACAGGCTATAATTCACCCCTCCACTTT. Translation gives CASSLIRTGYNSPLHF.